This TCR beta chain was identified in a study of blood T cells in healthy people across ages. The study, taken as a whole, reports: Roughly linear declines in TCR beta diversity per million T cells occurred with age.

PBMCs, at least 6 million per sample, were isolated. Worth noting for this clonotype: Its antigen is as yet unknown.

Using a J-beta primer mix together with a sample-barcoded 5' primer, a second PCR was run for about 7 to 12 cycles. Each cDNA was tagged by a template-switch adaptor containing 12 random nucleotides. Each CDR3 protein is one row after TCRdb ran MiXCR on the 5' RACE reads. There are about 640,000 distinct CDR3 sequences in the sample; about 53% occur only once, and 35% to 40% lies in the top ten. Sequencing was performed on blood. This TCR was sampled from a man in his 60s in good health.

DNA of the CDR3: TGTGCCAGCAACCGGTTGCCCAGGGGCTACACCTTC. Translation: CASNRLPRGYTF. The genes are TRBV2 and TRBJ1-2; D remains unclear. The CDR3 has 12 residues. Trimming took 7 bases from V and 8 from J, leaving 14 bases between them. Germline V gene data show CDR1 as SNHLY and CDR2 as FYNNEI.